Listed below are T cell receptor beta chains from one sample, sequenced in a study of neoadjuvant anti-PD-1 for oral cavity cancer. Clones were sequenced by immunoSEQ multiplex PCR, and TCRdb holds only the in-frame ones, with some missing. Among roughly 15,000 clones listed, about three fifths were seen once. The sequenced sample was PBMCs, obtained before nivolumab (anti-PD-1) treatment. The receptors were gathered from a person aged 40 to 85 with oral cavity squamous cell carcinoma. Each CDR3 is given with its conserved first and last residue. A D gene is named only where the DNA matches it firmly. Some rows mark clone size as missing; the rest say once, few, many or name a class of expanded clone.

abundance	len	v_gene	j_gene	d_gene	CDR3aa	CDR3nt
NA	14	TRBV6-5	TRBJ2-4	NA	CASSYSAGGNIQYF	TGTGCCAGCAGTTACTCGGCAGGTGGAAACATTCAGTACTTC
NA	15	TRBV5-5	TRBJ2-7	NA	CASSLRQGISYEQYF	TGTGCCAGCAGCTTAAGGCAGGGGATTTCCTACGAGCAGTACTTC
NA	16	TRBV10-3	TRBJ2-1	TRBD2	CAAQEAGLSSYNEQFF	TGTGCCGCACAGGAAGCGGGGCTGAGCTCCTACAATGAGCAGTTCTTC
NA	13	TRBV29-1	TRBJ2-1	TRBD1	CSVETGGYNEQFF	TGCAGCGTAGAGACAGGGGGTTACAATGAGCAGTTCTTC
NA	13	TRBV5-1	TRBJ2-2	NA	CASSLMDTGELFF	TGCGCCAGCAGCTTAATGGACACCGGGGAGCTGTTTTTT
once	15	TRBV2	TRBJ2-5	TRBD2	CASTALAGRLETQYF	TGTGCCAGCACTGCACTAGCGGGACGTTTGGAGACCCAGTACTTC
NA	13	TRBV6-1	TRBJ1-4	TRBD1	CASRGDSPAELFF	TGTGCCAGCAGGGGGGACAGCCCCGCCGAACTGTTTTTT
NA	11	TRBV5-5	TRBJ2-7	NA	CASSEIYEQYF	TGTGCCAGCAGCGAAATCTACGAGCAGTACTTC
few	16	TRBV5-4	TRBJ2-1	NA	CASSLGAGPLYNEQFF	TGTGCCAGCAGCTTGGGGGCGGGACCGCTCTACAATGAGCAGTTCTTC
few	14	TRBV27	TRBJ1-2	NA	CASSYRVTSYGYTF	TGTGCCAGCAGTTATAGGGTAACGAGCTATGGCTACACCTTC
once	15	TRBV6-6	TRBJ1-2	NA	CASIPPGTSNYGYTF	TGTGCCAGCATTCCACCGGGCACCTCTAACTATGGCTACACCTTC
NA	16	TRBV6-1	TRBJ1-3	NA	CASSEVRGVSGNTIYF	TGTGCCAGCAGTGAAGTAAGGGGAGTTTCTGGAAACACCATATATTTT
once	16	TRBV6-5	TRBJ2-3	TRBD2	CASSYRLAGAADTQYF	TGTGCCAGCAGTTACCGCCTAGCGGGAGCAGCAGATACGCAGTATTTT
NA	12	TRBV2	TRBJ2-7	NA	CASSLAGYEQYF	TGTGCCAGCAGTTTGGCAGGCTACGAGCAGTACTTC
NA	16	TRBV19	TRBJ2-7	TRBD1	CASSIVGPGGKDEQYF	TGTGCCAGTAGTATAGTCGGGCCAGGGGGCAAGGACGAGCAGTACTTC
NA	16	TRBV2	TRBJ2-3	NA	CASSPMLSPSTDTQYF	TGTGCCAGCAGCCCAATGCTCTCCCCAAGCACAGATACGCAGTATTTT
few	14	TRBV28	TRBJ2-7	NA	CASSLLREFTEQYF	TGTGCCAGCAGTTTATTACGGGAGTTCACCGAGCAGTACTTC
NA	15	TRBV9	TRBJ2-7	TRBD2	CASSEGLAGPMEQYF	TGTGCCAGCAGCGAGGGACTAGCGGGGCCTATGGAGCAGTACTTC
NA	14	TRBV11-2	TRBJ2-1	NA	CASGGASAYNEQFF	TGTGCCTCTGGCGGGGCTAGCGCATACAATGAGCAGTTCTTC
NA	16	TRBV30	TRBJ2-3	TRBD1	CAWSTGQAPLGDTQYF	TGTGCCTGGAGTACAGGACAGGCGCCTCTCGGGGATACGCAGTATTTT
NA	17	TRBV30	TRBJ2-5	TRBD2	CAWGSGLAGVEGETQYF	TGTGCCTGGGGCTCGGGACTAGCGGGAGTGGAAGGAGAGACCCAGTACTTC